The next 29 T cell receptor beta chains were all read from a single sample in a study of cytotoxic CD8 clonotypes in ibrutinib-treated CLL. Produced via immunoSEQ multiplex PCR; TCRdb's table is partial and in-frame only. This table has approximately 350,000 clones, roughly 67% appearing once. The sample was PBMCs, taken after 36 months of ibrutinib treatment. The receptor source for this set is a human donor with chronic lymphocytic leukemia.

The chain joins TRBV6-6 to TRBJ2-7, with 10 bases lining up with TRBD2. Unmatched junction bases numbered 4, after V lost 5 bases and J lost 3 bases. This CDR3 region has 14 residues. Germline V gene lookup returns CDR1 MNHNY and CDR2 SVGAGI (reference sequence). The CDR3 region is CASSMTSGHYEQYF. The CDR3 DNA is TGTGCCAGCAGTATGACTAGCGGGCACTACGAGCAGTACTTC.

This chain joins TRBV5-6 and TRBJ2-1, with 10 bases identical to TRBD2. Germline lookup yields CDR1 SGHDT and CDR2 YYEEEE. The CDR3 is 15 amino acids. The trim removed 4 bases at V and 8 bases at J, leaving 9 bases unmatched. The CDR3: CASSTAGGPGYEQFF. The CDR3 nucleotides are TGTGCCAGCAGCACAGCGGGGGGGCCGGGTTATGAGCAGTTCTTC.

This clone was observed a handful of times. The J gene is TRBJ2-1, the V gene TRBV4-1; TRBD2 agrees at 9 bases. Germline lookup yields CDR1 MGHRA and CDR2 YSYEKL. The CDR3 has 15 amino acids. With 10 bases clipped from V and 8 bases from J, the junction kept 15 bases outside the gene matches. In nucleotides, the CDR3 is TGCGCCACCCTCGCTCGCGCGGGAGGGACTGATGAGCAGTTCTTC. It codes for CATLARAGGTDEQFF.

The rearrangement links TRBV5-1 to TRBJ2-7; D is possibly TRBD2 (6 bases). Germline V gives CDR1 SGHRS, CDR2 YFSETQ. The CDR3 consists of 15 residues. Trimming left V 0 bases short and J 3 bases short, with 13 bases between. CDR3 bases: TGCGCCAGCAGCTTGGTTGCCGGCGGGAACTACGAGCAGTACTTC. This sequence encodes CASSLVAGGNYEQYF.

The V call is TRBV5-4, the J call TRBJ2-7, with 7 bases fitting TRBD2. This CDR3 has 15 amino acids. The germline CDR1 and CDR2 sequences are SGHNT and YYREEE (reference sequence). J lost 5 bases, V lost 3 bases, and 11 bases had no gene match. The CDR3 DNA reads TGTGCCAGCAGCTCTCTGGGCGGGGGTCGGAACGAGCAGTACTTC. Translation gives CASSSLGGGRNEQYF.

The gene calls are TRBV7-2 and TRBJ1-3; 8 bases agree with TRBD1. Trimming cost V 5 bases and J 0 bases; bases outside gene matches: 3. Germline CDR1 SGHTA, CDR2 FQGNSA. The CDR3 is 15 amino acids. CDR3 in amino acids: CASSLDRGSGNTIYF. The CDR3 bases are TGTGCCAGCAGCCTCGACAGGGGCTCTGGAAACACCATATATTTT.

This clone appeared once. V is TRBV2 and J is TRBJ2-7; a weak D match, TRBD1 (6 bases). The germline V gene encodes CDR1 SNHLY and CDR2 FYNNEI. Trimming stripped 7 bases from V and 3 bases from J, with 22 bases between. The CDR3 contains 16 residues. CDR3 protein: CASKDTQGHGFYEQYF. The CDR3 DNA is TGTGCCAGCAAAGACACCCAGGGACACGGCTTCTACGAGCAGTACTTC.

The CDR3, as DNA: TGTGCCAGCAGCCAAAGGGAAGCGGGCAATGAGCAGTTCTTC. This translates into CASSQREAGNEQFF. The chain has TRBV4-2 and TRBJ2-1; a weak D match, TRBD2 (6 bases). CDR1 LGHNA and CDR2 YNFKEQ come from the germline V gene. V lost 2 bases and J lost 6, with 11 bases in between. This CDR3 is 14 amino acids long.

This clone was recorded at least ten times. This sequence joins TRBV6-5 and TRBJ2-6; D gene unclear. CDR1 and CDR2 from the germline V gene are MNHEY and SVGAGI. The CDR3 is 15 residues long. With 0 bases removed from V and 4 bases from J, the gap between germline ends came to 7 bases. CDR3 in amino acids: CASSYSGQGANVLTF. CDR3 sequence (DNA): TGTGCCAGCAGTTACTCGGGCCAGGGGGCCAACGTCCTGACTTTC.

This clone was observed a handful of times. The rearrangement uses TRBV6-5 and TRBJ1-2; 7 positions match TRBD1. CDR1 MNHEY and CDR2 SVGAGI come from the germline V gene. The CDR3 is 15 amino acids. With V trimmed by 4 bases and J by 6 bases, 11 bases remained unmatched. The CDR3 bases are TGTGCCAGCAGTTCCCGACAAGGGGGCGTCGATGGCTACACCTTC. Its translation is CASSSRQGGVDGYTF.

The chain has TRBV6-1 and TRBJ2-2; TRBD1 matches 8 bases. The CDR3 is made up of 17 amino acids. J lost 3 bases, V lost 0 bases, and 6 bases had no gene match. Germline V gene lookup returns CDR1 MNHNS and CDR2 SASEGT. This chain's CDR3 is CASSEARWTGHTGELFF. DNA of the CDR3: TGTGCCAGCAGTGAAGCCAGGTGGACAGGGCACACCGGGGAGCTGTTTTTT.

The V and J genes are TRBV10-3 and TRBJ1-1; 8 positions match TRBD1. V dropped 3 bases and J dropped 0; count of bases not matched to a gene: 3. Germline CDR1 reads ENHRY; CDR2 reads SYGVKD. The CDR3 length is 15 residues. CDR3 amino acids: CAISEGTGLNTEAFF. The CDR3 DNA reads as TGTGCCATCAGTGAAGGGACAGGACTGAACACTGAAGCTTTCTTT.

The rearrangement joins TRBV11-2 to TRBJ2-7, with D uncertain. Germline V gene data show CDR1 as SGHAT and CDR2 as FQNNGV. The CDR3 runs 15 residues. With 0 bases removed from V and 3 bases from J, the gap between germline ends came to 12 bases. The CDR3 DNA sequence: TGTGCCAGCAGCTTAGATCGGAGTAAAGTCTACGAGCAGTACTTC. Translation: CASSLDRSKVYEQYF.

This chain links TRBV29-1 with TRBJ2-1; 7 bases align to TRBD1. V lost 3 bases to trimming and J lost 6 bases; unmatched junction nucleotides: 5. The germline V gene encodes CDR1 SQVTM and CDR2 ANQGSEA. The CDR3 is 13 amino acids. The CDR3 bases are TGCAGCGTTGAGGGGACAGATTTCAATGAGCAGTTCTTC. The encoded protein is CSVEGTDFNEQFF.

The J gene is TRBJ2-3, the V gene TRBV4-1, with a possible D match to TRBD1 (6 bases). Germline-derived CDR1 and CDR2 are MGHRA and YSYEKL. Trimming pared 1 base from V and 2 bases from J, leaving 19 bases between. The CDR3 contains 18 residues. The CDR3 sequence: CASSQGRMGQRLTDTQYF. The CDR3 bases are TGCGCCAGCAGCCAAGGGCGGATGGGACAACGACTCACAGATACGCAGTATTTT.

The rearrangement links TRBV5-1 to TRBJ2-3, with 10 positions matching TRBD2. The CDR3 loop spans 14 amino acids. Trimming cost V 9 bases and J 2 bases; bases outside gene matches: 6. Germline loops: CDR1 SGHRS, CDR2 YFSETQ. The CDR3 nucleotides are TGCGCCACCAAGACTAGCGGGTCCACAGATACGCAGTATTTT. It specifies CATKTSGSTDTQYF.

The chain combines TRBV10-3 with TRBJ2-1; the match to TRBD2 covers 9 bases. V shed 4 bases and J 4 bases; nucleotides not matched to a gene: 5. The germline V gene encodes CDR1 ENHRY and CDR2 SYGVKD. The CDR3 runs to 15 residues. Written as DNA, the CDR3 is TGTGCCATCAGTGGACGCGGGGGGGCGTACAATGAGCAGTTCTTC. Translation: CAISGRGGAYNEQFF.

This clone was observed a few times. J is TRBJ2-5 and V is TRBV11-2; D could derive from TRBD1 or TRBD2 (6 bases each). Trimming pared 6 bases from V and 1 base from J, leaving 9 bases between. This CDR3 has 13 amino acids. Germline assignment: CDR1 SGHAT and CDR2 FQNNGV. CDR3 coding DNA: TGTGCCAGCAGGACGGGGGCCCAAGAGACCCAGTACTTC. This sequence encodes CASRTGAQETQYF.

The J gene is TRBJ2-1, the V gene TRBV27; TRBD2 aligns across 9 bases. CDR1 and CDR2 from the germline V gene are MNHEY and SMNVEV (reference sequence). This CDR3 is 16 amino acids long. V lost 3 bases and J lost 1; bases outside the gene matches: 4. The CDR3 DNA reads as TGTGCCAGCAGTTTCCTAGCGGGAATATCCTACAATGAGCAGTTCTTC. Residues: CASSFLAGISYNEQFF.

In its sample, this clone was seen once. The V gene is TRBV7-9, the J gene TRBJ2-5; a weak D match, TRBD1 (5 bases). The CDR3 contains 16 residues. V was trimmed by 8 bases and J by 0 bases, leaving 19 bases between them. The germline V gene encodes CDR1 SEHNR and CDR2 FQNEAQ (reference sequence). The CDR3 reads CASSGFQGRYQETQYF. The DNA of the CDR3 is TGTGCCAGCTCCGGCTTCCAGGGTCGGTACCAAGAGACCCAGTACTTC.

The chain combines TRBV15 with TRBJ1-1; D is unresolved. V shed 0 bases and J shed 0 bases, with 5 bases lying between them. Looked up from germline, CDR1 is LNHNV and CDR2 is YYDKDF (reference sequence). The CDR3 contains 14 residues. The CDR3 DNA follows: TGTGCCACCAGCAGAGATCCTATGAACACTGAAGCTTTCTTT. It encodes CATSRDPMNTEAFF.

J is TRBJ1-1 and V is TRBV5-1, with D possibly matching TRBD1 (6 bases). The CDR3 covers 15 residues. The V and J ends lost 0 bases and 2 bases respectively, with 11 bases between them. From germline, CDR1 is SGHRS and CDR2 YFSETQ. The CDR3 spells CASSLVGGLNTEAFF. In nucleotides, the CDR3 is TGCGCCAGCAGCTTGGTGGGGGGCTTAAACACTGAAGCTTTCTTT.

This chain uses TRBV5-1 with TRBJ1-2, with 8 bases lining up with TRBD1. The junction had 9 bases not matched to a gene; V was cut back by 4 bases and J by 7 bases. The CDR3 spans 14 residues. CDR1 is SGHRS, CDR2 YFSETQ, per germline. Here the CDR3 reads CASSPDQGAGGYTF. The CDR3 bases are TGCGCCAGCAGCCCGGACCAGGGGGCCGGTGGCTACACCTTC.

This clone was recorded a few times. The V and J genes are TRBV29-1 and TRBJ2-4; 8 bases map to TRBD2. V was pared by 6 bases and J by 0 bases, with 7 bases of the junction left unmatched. There are 15 residues in the CDR3. CDR1 is SQVTM and CDR2 is ANQGSEA in the germline V gene. CDR3: CSVSLGGGAKNIQYF. Here the CDR3 DNA reads TGCAGCGTCAGCCTCGGGGGGGGAGCCAAAAACATTCAGTACTTC.

The chain joins TRBV6-6 to TRBJ1-5; 7 bases align to TRBD1. Germline values: CDR1 MNHNY, CDR2 SVGAGI (reference sequence). CDR3 length: 13 amino acids. V lost 4 bases, J lost 11 bases, and 8 bases stayed unmatched. The CDR3: CASSSDRPSAQHF. As DNA, the CDR3 is TGTGCCAGCAGTTCGGACAGGCCGTCAGCCCAGCATTTT.

The chain carries TRBV7-2 and TRBJ2-5; D is undetermined. The V gene's germline CDR1 is SGHTA and CDR2 FQGNSA. The CDR3 consists of 15 residues. Trimming left V 5 bases short and J 5 bases short, with 18 bases between. CDR3 in DNA: TGTGCCAGCAGCCACGGAAGGGCTGGGTGGGAGACCCAGTACTTC. Its translation is CASSHGRAGWETQYF.

The chain links TRBV4-1 to TRBJ2-4; the D call may be TRBD1 or TRBD2 (5 bases each). The CDR3 has 16 amino acids. The V gene's germline CDR1 is MGHRA and CDR2 YSYEKL. V lost 2 bases, J lost 6 bases, and 17 bases lay in between. Written as DNA, the CDR3 is TGCGCCAGCAGCCAAACCGGGACGGTGGGCTTAAACATTCAGTACTTC. Residues: CASSQTGTVGLNIQYF.

The genes are TRBV5-4 and TRBJ2-1; 8 bases match TRBD1. Per germline, CDR1 SGHNT and CDR2 YYREEE (reference sequence). The CDR3 consists of 14 residues. The V and J ends lost 4 bases and 5 bases, in that order; junction bases with no gene match: 5. In DNA, the CDR3 is TGTGCCAGCAGCCTAGGACAGGGCAACAATGAGCAGTTCTTC. Translation: CASSLGQGNNEQFF.

This clone appeared once. This chain uses TRBV7-3 with TRBJ1-2; D unresolved. V lost 1 base to trimming and J lost 4 bases, with 13 bases between them. The length of the CDR3 is 15 residues. Germline CDR1 reads SGHTA; CDR2 reads FQGTGA. CDR3 coding DNA: TGTGCCAGCAGCTTAAGAAGGGATGGTGCCTATGGCTACACCTTC. This encodes CASSLRRDGAYGYTF.